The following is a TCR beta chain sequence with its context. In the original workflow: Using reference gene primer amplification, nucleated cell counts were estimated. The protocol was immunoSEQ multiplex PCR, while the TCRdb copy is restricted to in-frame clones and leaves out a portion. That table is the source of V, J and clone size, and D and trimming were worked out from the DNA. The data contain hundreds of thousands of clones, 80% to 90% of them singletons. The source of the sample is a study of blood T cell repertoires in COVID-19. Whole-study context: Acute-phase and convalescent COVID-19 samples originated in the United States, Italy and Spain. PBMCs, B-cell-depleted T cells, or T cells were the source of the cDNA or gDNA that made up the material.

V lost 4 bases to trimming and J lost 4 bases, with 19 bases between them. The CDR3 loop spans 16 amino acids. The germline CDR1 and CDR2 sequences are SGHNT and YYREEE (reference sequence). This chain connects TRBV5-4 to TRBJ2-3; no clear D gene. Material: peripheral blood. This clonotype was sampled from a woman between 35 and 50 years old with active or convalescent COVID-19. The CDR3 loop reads CASSLATHRGADTQYF. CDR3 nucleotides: TGTGCCAGCAGCCTGGCCACCCATCGAGGCGCAGATACGCAGTATTTT.